The clone carrying this T cell receptor (beta chain) was recorded only once. Its antigen is unknown. Other DNA sequences of this sample code for an identical CDR3. The data originate from a study of shared clonotypes between healthy human individuals. About the study: CD8 memory received one plate per donor, CD8 naive two, CD4 memory three and CD4 naive three. Study-wide findings and caveats: On the whole, naive subsets had larger estimated richness than memory subsets had. An expected dependence of interdonor clonotype sharing on sequencing depth was noted.

The naive CD8 population came from CD45RO-negative cells selected for CCR7, without terminally differentiated effector memory CD45RA+ cells. Trimming shortened V by 2 bases and J by 7 bases, and 6 bases separated the two germline ends. The CDR3 sequence is 11 residues long. Germline CDR1 and CDR2: MNHEY and SVGAGI. Authors' data handling: As immunoSEQ supplied junction-only sequences (without quality scores), filtering differed. Using immunoSEQ multiplex PCR, the repertoire was profiled, and TCRdb retains in-frame clones only, with some absent. V and J calls and clone size are given by that table; D and trimming were obtained from the DNA. The sample comprises around 2,000,000 clones, roughly 94% of which are singletons, and 1% to 1.3% rests with the top ten.

The gene calls are TRBV6-5 and TRBJ2-7; D perhaps matches TRBD2 (6 bases). This TCR derives from a man between 18 and 35 years old in good health. The sequencing input was naive CD8+ T cells sorted from blood. This CDR3 reads CASSYGGEQYF. CDR3 bases: TGTGCCAGCAGTTACGGGGGGGAGCAGTACTTC.